This TCR beta chain was profiled in a study of blood T cell repertoires in COVID-19. For the study at large: Acute-phase and convalescent COVID-19 samples originated in the United States, Italy and Spain. T cells, B-cell-depleted T cells, or PBMCs supplied cDNA or gDNA.

TCRdb's table, derived via immunoSEQ multiplex PCR, lists solely in-frame clones and lacks some. The data show 30,000 to 35,000 clones, roughly 86% seen once. This clone was seen only a few times. CDR1 is LNHDA, CDR2 SQIVND, per germline (reference sequence). Trimming took off 7 bases at V and 0 bases at J, with 13 bases between the two ends. The CDR3 has 14 amino acids. Sequencing input: peripheral blood. The receptor's source is an elderly man with active or convalescent COVID-19. V gene TRBV19 combines with J gene TRBJ2-7, with D possibly TRBD1 on 6 matching bases. The CDR3 DNA reads TGTGCCAGTATGCCCCAGGGACACTCCTACGAGCAGTACTTC. This sequence encodes CASMPQGHSYEQYF. Looking up the rest from reference TRBV19 and TRBJ2-7 gives the full variable domain: DGGITQSPKYLFRKEGQNVTLSCEQNLNHDAMYWYRQDPGQGLRLIYYSQIVNDFQKGDIAEGYSVSREKKESFPLTVTSAQKNPTAFYLCASMPQGHSYEQYFGPGTRLTVT.